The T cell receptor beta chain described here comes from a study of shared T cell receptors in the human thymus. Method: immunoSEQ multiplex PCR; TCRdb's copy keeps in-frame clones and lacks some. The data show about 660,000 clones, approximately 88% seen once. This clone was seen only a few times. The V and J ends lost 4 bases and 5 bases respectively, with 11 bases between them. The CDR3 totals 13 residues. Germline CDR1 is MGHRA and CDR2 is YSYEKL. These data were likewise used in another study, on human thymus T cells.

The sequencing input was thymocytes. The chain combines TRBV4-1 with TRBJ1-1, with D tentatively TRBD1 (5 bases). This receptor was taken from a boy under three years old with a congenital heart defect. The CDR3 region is CASSPPGGTEAFF. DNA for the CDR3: TGCGCCAGCAGCCCCCCGGGGGGGACTGAAGCTTTCTTT.